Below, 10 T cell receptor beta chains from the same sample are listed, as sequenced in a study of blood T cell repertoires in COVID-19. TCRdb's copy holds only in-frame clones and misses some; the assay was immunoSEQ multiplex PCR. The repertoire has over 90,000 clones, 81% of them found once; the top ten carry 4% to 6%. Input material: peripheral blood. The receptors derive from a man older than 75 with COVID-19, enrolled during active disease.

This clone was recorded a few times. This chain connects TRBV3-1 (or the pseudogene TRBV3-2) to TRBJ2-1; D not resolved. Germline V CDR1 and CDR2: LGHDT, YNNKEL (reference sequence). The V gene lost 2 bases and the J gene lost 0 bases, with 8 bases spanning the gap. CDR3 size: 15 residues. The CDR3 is CASSQPLSSYNEQFF. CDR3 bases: TGTGCCAGCAGCCAACCACTGAGCTCCTACAATGAGCAGTTCTTC.

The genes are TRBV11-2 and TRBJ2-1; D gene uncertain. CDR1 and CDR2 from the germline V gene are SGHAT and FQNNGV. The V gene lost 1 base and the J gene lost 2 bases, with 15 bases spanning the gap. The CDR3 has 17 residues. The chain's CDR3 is CASSLGLGDPAYNEQFF. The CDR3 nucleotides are TGTGCCAGCAGCTTAGGATTAGGAGACCCCGCCTACAATGAGCAGTTCTTC.

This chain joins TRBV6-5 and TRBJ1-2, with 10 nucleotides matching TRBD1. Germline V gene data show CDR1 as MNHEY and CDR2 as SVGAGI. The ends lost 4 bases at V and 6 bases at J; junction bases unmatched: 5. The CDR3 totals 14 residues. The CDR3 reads CASSSWTGGNGYTF. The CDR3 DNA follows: TGTGCCAGCAGTTCCTGGACAGGGGGTAATGGCTACACCTTC.

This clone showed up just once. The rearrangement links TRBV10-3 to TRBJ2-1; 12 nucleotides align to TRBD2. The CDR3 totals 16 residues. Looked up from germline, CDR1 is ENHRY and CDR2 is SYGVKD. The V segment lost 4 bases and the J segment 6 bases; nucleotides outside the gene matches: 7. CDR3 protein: CAISGSGTSGFNEQFF. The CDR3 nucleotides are TGTGCCATCAGTGGGAGCGGGACTAGCGGGTTCAATGAGCAGTTCTTC.

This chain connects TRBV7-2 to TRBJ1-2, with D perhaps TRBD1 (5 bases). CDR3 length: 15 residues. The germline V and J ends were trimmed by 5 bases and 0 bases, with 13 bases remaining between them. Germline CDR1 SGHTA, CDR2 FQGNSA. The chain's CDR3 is CASSPGGGSNYGYTF. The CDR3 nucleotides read TGTGCCAGCAGCCCCGGGGGGGGGTCTAACTATGGCTACACCTTC.

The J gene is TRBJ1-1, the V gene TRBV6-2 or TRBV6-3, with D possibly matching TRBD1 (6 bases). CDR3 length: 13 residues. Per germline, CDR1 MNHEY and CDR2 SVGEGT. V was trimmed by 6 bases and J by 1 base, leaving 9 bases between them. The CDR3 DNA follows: TGTGCCAGCAGCCTGACAGGGAACACTGAAGCTTTCTTT. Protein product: CASSLTGNTEAFF.

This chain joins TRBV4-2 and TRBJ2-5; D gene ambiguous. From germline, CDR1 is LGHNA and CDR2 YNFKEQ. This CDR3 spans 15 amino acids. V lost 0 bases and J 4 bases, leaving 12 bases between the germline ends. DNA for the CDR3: TGTGCCAGCAGCCAAGATCGGTGGGCTCGAGAGACCCAGTACTTC. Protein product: CASSQDRWARETQYF.

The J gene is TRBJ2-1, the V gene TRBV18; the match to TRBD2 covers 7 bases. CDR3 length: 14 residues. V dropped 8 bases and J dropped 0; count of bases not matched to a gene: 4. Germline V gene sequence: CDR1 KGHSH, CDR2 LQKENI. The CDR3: CASAAGLSYNEQFF. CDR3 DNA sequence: TGTGCCAGCGCAGCGGGACTCTCCTACAATGAGCAGTTCTTC.

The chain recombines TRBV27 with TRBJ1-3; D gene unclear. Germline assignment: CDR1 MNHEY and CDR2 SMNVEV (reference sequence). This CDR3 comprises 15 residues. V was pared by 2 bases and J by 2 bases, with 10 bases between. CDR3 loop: CASSLNLNPGNTIYF. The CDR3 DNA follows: TGTGCCAGCAGTTTAAATCTAAACCCTGGAAACACCATATATTTT.

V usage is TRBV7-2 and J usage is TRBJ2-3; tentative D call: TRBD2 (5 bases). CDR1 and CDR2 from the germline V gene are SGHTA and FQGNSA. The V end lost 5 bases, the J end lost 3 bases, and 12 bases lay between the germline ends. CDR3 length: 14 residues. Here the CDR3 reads CASSLGVDTDTQYF. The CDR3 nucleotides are TGTGCCAGCAGCCTGGGAGTTGATACAGATACGCAGTATTTT.